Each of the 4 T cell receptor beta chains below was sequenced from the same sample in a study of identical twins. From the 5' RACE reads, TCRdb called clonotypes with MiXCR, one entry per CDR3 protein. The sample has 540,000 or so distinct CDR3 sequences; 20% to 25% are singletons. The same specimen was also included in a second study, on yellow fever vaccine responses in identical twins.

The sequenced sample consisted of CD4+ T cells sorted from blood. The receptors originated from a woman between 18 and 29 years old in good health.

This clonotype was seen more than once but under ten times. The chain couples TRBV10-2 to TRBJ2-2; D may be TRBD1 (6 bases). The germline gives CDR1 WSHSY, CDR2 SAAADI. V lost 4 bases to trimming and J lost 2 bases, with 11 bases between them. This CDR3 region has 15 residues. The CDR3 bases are TGCGCCAGCAGTGTAGGGGACAAAAACACCGGGGAGCTGTTTTTT. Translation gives CASSVGDKNTGELFF.

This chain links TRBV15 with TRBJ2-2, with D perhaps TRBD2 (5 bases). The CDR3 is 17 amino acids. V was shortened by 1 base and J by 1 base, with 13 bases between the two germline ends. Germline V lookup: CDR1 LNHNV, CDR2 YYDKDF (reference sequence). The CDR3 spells CATSRVFGDWNTGELFF. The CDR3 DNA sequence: TGTGCCACCAGCAGAGTATTCGGGGATTGGAACACCGGGGAGCTGTTTTTT.

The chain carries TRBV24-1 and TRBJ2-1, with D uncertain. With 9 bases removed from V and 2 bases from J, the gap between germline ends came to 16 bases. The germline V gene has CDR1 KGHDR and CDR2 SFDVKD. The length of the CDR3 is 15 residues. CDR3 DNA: TGTGCCACCGGTGCCGGTTCAGGCCCCTACAATGAGCAGTTCTTC. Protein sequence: CATGAGSGPYNEQFF.

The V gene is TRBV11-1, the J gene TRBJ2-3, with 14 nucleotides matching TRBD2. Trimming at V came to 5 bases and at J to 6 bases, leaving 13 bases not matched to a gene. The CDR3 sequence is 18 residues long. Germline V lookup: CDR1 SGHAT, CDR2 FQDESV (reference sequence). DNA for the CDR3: TGTGCCAGCAGCCGGACTAGCGGGAGGAGTTTGGGGCAGGATACGCAGTATTTT. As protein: CASSRTSGRSLGQDTQYF.